This TCR beta chain emerged from a study of T-cell reconstitution after alpha-beta-depleted transplantation in children. Unique molecular identifiers were built into the TCRbeta library. Each CDR3 protein is one row after TCRdb ran MiXCR on the PCR reads. The sample carries 800,000 to 1,000,000 distinct CDR3 sequences, about 31% recorded once. This CDR3 is built from 15 residues. From germline, CDR1 is SGHRS and CDR2 YFSETQ. Trimming stripped 0 bases from V and 8 bases from J, with 15 bases between. Findings and caveats of the study: Roughly two months post-transplant, alpha-beta T cells reportedly originated from several hundred graft clones that had expanded. Surviving recipient T cells and thymic progenitors produced the high day-60 TCRbeta diversity seen in some patients. At one year after transplant, newly produced T cells mostly accounted for T-cell counts and diversity.

Remarks on this clonotype: The target antigen is unknown.

Sequenced material: PBMCs, mostly from graft donor cells, taken 360 days after TCRalphabeta/CD19-depleted stem cell transplant. The receptor comes from a boy in the first two years of life who had a stem cell transplant for SCID, so the T cells may come from the graft donor. The chain has TRBV5-1 and TRBJ2-1; no clear D gene. CDR3 region: CASSLAGRPGDEQFF. DNA of the CDR3: TGCGCCAGCAGCTTGGCCGGGCGGCCAGGAGATGAGCAGTTCTTC.